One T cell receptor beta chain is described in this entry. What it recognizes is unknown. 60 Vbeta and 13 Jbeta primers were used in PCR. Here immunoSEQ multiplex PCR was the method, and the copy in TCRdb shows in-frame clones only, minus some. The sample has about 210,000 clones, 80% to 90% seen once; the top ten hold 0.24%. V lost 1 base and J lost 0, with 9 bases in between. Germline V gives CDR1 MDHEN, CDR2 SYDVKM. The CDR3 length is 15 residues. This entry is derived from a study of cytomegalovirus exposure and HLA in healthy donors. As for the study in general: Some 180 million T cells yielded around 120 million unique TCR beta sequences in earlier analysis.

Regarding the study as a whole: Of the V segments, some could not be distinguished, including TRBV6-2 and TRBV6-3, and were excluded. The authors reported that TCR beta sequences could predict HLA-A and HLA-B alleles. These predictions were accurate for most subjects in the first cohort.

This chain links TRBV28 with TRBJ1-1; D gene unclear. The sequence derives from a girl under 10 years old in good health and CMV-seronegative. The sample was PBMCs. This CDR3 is CASSLFPGMNTEAFF. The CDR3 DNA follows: TGTGCCAGCAGTTTATTTCCGGGTATGAACACTGAAGCTTTCTTT.